This TCR beta chain was sequenced for a study of control samples from healthy donors and cancer patients. The table came from immunoSEQ multiplex PCR; TCRdb's copy has only in-frame clones and leaves some out. The table includes around 110,000 clones, 88% detected once. This receptor was identified in a woman in her 70s in good health. Sequenced sample: blood.

The CDR3 DNA follows: TGTGCCAGCACTCGAGGGGGGAGTTTGAGAACAGATACGCAGTATTTT. Its translation is CASTRGGSLRTDTQYF. This chain uses TRBV3-1 (or the pseudogene TRBV3-2) with TRBJ2-3; D may correspond to TRBD1 or TRBD2 (6 bases each). Trimming removed 7 bases from V and 3 bases from J, with 20 bases in between. The CDR3 spans 16 residues. Germline CDR1 reads LGHDT; CDR2 reads YNNKEL (reference sequence).